This T cell receptor (beta chain) was obtained from a study of blood T cell repertoires in COVID-19. Study summary: Nucleic acid was either cDNA or gDNA, and it came from T cells, B-cell-depleted T cells, or PBMCs.

This clone is a singleton in its sample. Trimming shortened V by 4 bases and J by 5 bases, and 13 bases separated the two germline ends. In germline, CDR1 is KGHDR, CDR2 SFDVKD. The CDR3 runs 14 residues. Only in-frame clones appear in the TCRdb table, and some are missing; sequencing was by immunoSEQ multiplex PCR. The sample yields about 78,000 clones, 80% to 95% seen once. Sequencing used peripheral blood. This TCR came from a woman aged 45-60 years in a cohort sampled during active COVID-19. The J gene is TRBJ2-5, the V gene TRBV24-1; TRBD1 is a possible D gene (5 bases). The CDR3: CATSDPGSQETQYF. The CDR3 bases are TGTGCCACCAGTGACCCAGGGTCACAGGAGACCCAGTACTTC.